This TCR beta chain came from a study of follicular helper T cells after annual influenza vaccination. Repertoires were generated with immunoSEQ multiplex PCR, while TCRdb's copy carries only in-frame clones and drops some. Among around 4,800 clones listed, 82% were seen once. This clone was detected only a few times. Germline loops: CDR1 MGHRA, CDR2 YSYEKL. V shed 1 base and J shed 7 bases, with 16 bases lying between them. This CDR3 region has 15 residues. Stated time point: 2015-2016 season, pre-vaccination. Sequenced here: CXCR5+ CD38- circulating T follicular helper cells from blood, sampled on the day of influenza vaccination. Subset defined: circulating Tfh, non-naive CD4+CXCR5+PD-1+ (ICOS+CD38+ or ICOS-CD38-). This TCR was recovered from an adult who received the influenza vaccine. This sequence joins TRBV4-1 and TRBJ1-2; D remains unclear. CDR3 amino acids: CASSQGGEKRGGYTF. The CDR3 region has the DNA TGCGCCAGCAGCCAAGGAGGAGAAAAACGGGGTGGCTACACCTTC.